This TCR beta chain was sequenced for a study of T cells after posttransplantation cyclophosphamide. Using immunoSEQ multiplex PCR, the repertoire was profiled, and TCRdb retains in-frame clones only, with some absent. The sample holds 25,000 to 35,000 clones; 70% to 90% are singletons and the top ten take around 14%. Trimming pared 1 base from V and 6 bases from J, leaving 10 bases between. The CDR3 covers 15 residues. Germline lookup yields CDR1 LNHNV and CDR2 YYDKDF (reference sequence). The V call is TRBV15, the J call TRBJ1-6, with D unclear. Sequenced material: PBMCs. This sequence was found in a woman aged 35 to 49 with a blood cancer, CMV-positive, and with a related stem cell donor. This CDR3 reads CATSRAGRPNSPLHF. CDR3 DNA sequence: TGTGCCACCAGCAGAGCAGGCCGCCCTAATTCACCCCTCCACTTT.